Shown below are 14 T cell receptor beta chains from a single sample sequenced in a study of long-term antiretroviral therapy in people with HIV. The assay used was immunoSEQ (version v3.0), run at survey level. Data came from immunoSEQ multiplex PCR; TCRdb stores just in-frame clones and leaves some out. The data show about 5,600 clones, over 75% seen once. The sample was unsorted PBMCs, taken 1.8 years before starting antiretroviral therapy. The receptor set was obtained from a middle-aged man with HIV.

V usage is TRBV19 and J usage is TRBJ2-3, with 7 bases that match TRBD1. CDR3 size: 17 residues. Trimming took 1 base from V and 0 from J; bases not matched to a gene: 7. Germline CDR1 LNHDA, CDR2 SQIVND (reference sequence). CDR3 DNA sequence: TGTGCCAGTAGTATAGGTCCGGGACAGCCAAGCACAGATACGCAGTATTTT. Its translation is CASSIGPGQPSTDTQYF. Variable domain in full (rest from reference TRBV19 and TRBJ2-3): DGGITQSPKYLFRKEGQNVTLSCEQNLNHDAMYWYRQDPGQGLRLIYYSQIVNDFQKGDIAEGYSVSREKKESFPLTVTSAQKNPTAFYLCASSIGPGQPSTDTQYFGPGTRLTVL.

V and J are TRBV6-1 and TRBJ2-2, with TRBD2 identical over 12 bases. With V trimmed by 6 bases and J by 4 bases, 3 bases remained unmatched. The germline V gene has CDR1 MNHNS and CDR2 SASEGT. The CDR3 contains 15 residues. This CDR3 reads CASRELAGGTGELFF. The CDR3 bases are TGTGCCAGCAGGGAACTAGCGGGAGGCACCGGGGAGCTGTTTTTT.

This sequence joins TRBV5-1 and TRBJ2-2; the match to TRBD2 covers 10 bases. CDR3 length: 16 residues. The V segment lost 1 base and the J segment 3 bases; nucleotides outside the gene matches: 3. CDR1 SGHRS and CDR2 YFSETQ come from the germline V gene. Here the CDR3 DNA reads TGCGCCAGCAGCTTGCTAGCGGGAGCAGACACCGGGGAGCTGTTTTTT. Translation gives CASSLLAGADTGELFF.

This chain connects TRBV5-1 to TRBJ2-7; 7 bases fit TRBD1. The V segment lost 6 bases and the J segment 2 bases; nucleotides outside the gene matches: 11. This CDR3 spans 15 amino acids. CDR1 is SGHRS, CDR2 YFSETQ, per germline. The CDR3 loop is CASTFDKTGPYEQYF. CDR3 nucleotides: TGCGCCAGCACCTTTGATAAGACAGGGCCCTACGAGCAGTACTTC.

The V call is TRBV28, the J call TRBJ1-2; TRBD1 matches 7 bases. V lost 5 bases, J lost 3 bases, and 3 bases stayed unmatched. The germline V gene encodes CDR1 MDHEN and CDR2 SYDVKM. The CDR3 consists of 13 residues. CDR3: CASSETGDYGYTF. The CDR3 bases are TGTGCCAGCAGTGAAACAGGGGACTATGGCTACACCTTC.

The chain employs TRBV9 and TRBJ1-5; D is ambiguous. Germline V CDR1 and CDR2: SGDLS, YYNGEE. This CDR3 is built from 14 residues. The V gene lost 0 bases and the J gene lost 4 bases, with 8 bases spanning the gap. CDR3 loop: CASSVGGRNQPQHF. The CDR3 bases are TGTGCCAGCAGCGTAGGTGGGAGGAATCAGCCCCAGCATTTT.

The chain is built from TRBV11-3 and TRBJ2-1; the D is unclear. CDR3 length equals 13 residues. CDR1 and CDR2 (germline): SGHNT, YENEEA. V shed 5 bases and J shed 3 bases, with 8 bases lying between them. The DNA of the CDR3 is TGTGCCAGCAGCCTCCCGGGCTACAATGAGCAGTTCTTC. Translated, it gives CASSLPGYNEQFF.

This sequence joins TRBV18 and TRBJ2-7; tentative D call: TRBD1 (6 bases). CDR3 length: 14 residues. The germline V and J ends were trimmed by 2 bases and 2 bases, with 10 bases remaining between them. CDR1 and CDR2 (germline): KGHSH, LQKENI. The CDR3 bases are TGTGCCAGCTCACCATCTACAGGGACCTACGAGCAGTACTTC. Translating gives CASSPSTGTYEQYF.

The V call is TRBV2, the J call TRBJ1-1, with 8 bases identical to TRBD1. V lost 9 bases to trimming and J lost 5 bases; unmatched junction nucleotides: 8. This CDR3 has 13 amino acids. Germline V lookup: CDR1 SNHLY, CDR2 FYNNEI. CDR3 region: CARKTGVTTEAFF. CDR3 DNA sequence: TGTGCCAGGAAGACAGGGGTGACGACTGAAGCTTTCTTT.

The chain combines TRBV15 with TRBJ1-2, with D possibly TRBD1 on 6 matching bases. The germline CDR1 and CDR2 sequences are LNHNV and YYDKDF (reference sequence). V lost 0 bases to trimming and J lost 5 bases, with 16 bases between them. The CDR3 is made up of 16 amino acids. CDR3 nucleotides: TGTGCCACCAGCAGAGATCACGCACAGGGCCAATATGGCTACACCTTC. Translation: CATSRDHAQGQYGYTF.

The chain links TRBV18 to TRBJ1-3; possibly TRBD1 for D (6 bases). This CDR3 contains 17 residues. Looked up from germline, CDR1 is KGHSH and CDR2 is LQKENI. Trimming stripped 3 bases from V and 0 bases from J, with 15 bases between. This CDR3 reads CASSPLGAASSGNTIYF. The CDR3 DNA reads as TGTGCCAGCTCACCTCTGGGGGCAGCGAGCTCTGGAAACACCATATATTTT.

The V and J genes are TRBV11-1 and TRBJ1-2; TRBD1 aligns across 8 bases. This CDR3 is built from 17 residues. The germline gives CDR1 SGHAT, CDR2 FQDESV (reference sequence). V trimming: 4 bases; J trimming: 7 bases; junction bases outside the gene matches: 17. As DNA, the CDR3 is TGTGCCAGCAGCTCCCGAGAAAGGACAGGGTCAAACCGTGGCTACACCTTC. This sequence encodes CASSSRERTGSNRGYTF.

This rearrangement joins TRBV19 to TRBJ1-1, with a tentative D call TRBD1 (5 bases). The CDR3 is made up of 16 amino acids. CDR1 and CDR2 (germline): LNHDA, SQIVND (reference sequence). V was pared by 5 bases and J by 0 bases, with 16 bases between. CDR3 protein: CASSRGTHLLNTEAFF. CDR3 nucleotides: TGTGCCAGTAGTCGAGGGACGCACTTATTGAACACTGAAGCTTTCTTT.

The chain combines TRBV11-1 with TRBJ1-1; D is ambiguous. The V end lost 5 bases, the J end lost 6 bases, and 13 bases lay between the germline ends. This CDR3 has 13 amino acids. CDR1 and CDR2 from the germline V gene are SGHAT and FQDESV (reference sequence). The CDR3 nucleotides are TGTGCCAGCAGCGGGGTTGGGATGGCTGAAGCTTTCTTT. Translation gives CASSGVGMAEAFF.